This T cell receptor beta chain was recorded in a study of OX40 agonist ivuxolimab in advanced cancers. Measured with immunoSEQ multiplex PCR; TCRdb has only the in-frame clones, and not every one. The data show about 76,000 clones, approximately 88% seen once. The germline V gene encodes CDR1 LNHDA and CDR2 SQIVND (reference sequence). The CDR3 runs to 15 residues. Trimming pared 3 bases from V and 0 bases from J, leaving 9 bases between. The receptor's source is an adult with an advanced solid tumor such as melanoma, head and neck, liver or kidney cancer. The sequencing here drew on CD4+ or CD8+ T cells sorted from blood, taken in a trial of the OX40 agonist ivuxolimab. The chain joins TRBV19 to TRBJ1-5, with D hard to call. As DNA, the CDR3 is TGTGCCAGTAGTATCTCAGCCTATAGCAATCAGCCCCAGCATTTT. Translated: CASSISAYSNQPQHF.